Below are 18 T cell receptor beta chains sequenced from a single sample in a study of OX40 agonist ivuxolimab in advanced cancers. Using immunoSEQ multiplex PCR, the repertoire was profiled, and TCRdb retains in-frame clones only, with some absent. Of about 80,000 clones in the sample, around nine tenths are singletons; the top ten hold around 4.9%. The sequences come from CD4+ or CD8+ T cells sorted from blood, collected in a trial of the OX40 agonist ivuxolimab. Every receptor here comes from an adult with an advanced solid tumor such as melanoma, head and neck, liver or kidney cancer.

This chain connects TRBV28 to TRBJ2-2; possible D gene TRBD1, 5 bases. V lost 6 bases and J 3 bases, leaving 20 bases between the germline ends. The germline gives CDR1 MDHEN, CDR2 SYDVKM. CDR3 size: 17 residues. CDR3 bases: TGTGCCAGCAGGATCACCCTCAGGGTTCGGGACACCGGGGAGCTGTTTTTT. This encodes CASRITLRVRDTGELFF.

The rearrangement uses TRBV19 and TRBJ2-3; a possible D gene is TRBD2 (6 bases). CDR3 length: 17 residues. Germline values: CDR1 LNHDA, CDR2 SQIVND (reference sequence). V lost 1 base and J 4 bases, leaving 18 bases between the germline ends. CDR3 residues: CASSIVVLGGSADTQYF. For the CDR3, the DNA is TGTGCCAGTAGTATAGTGGTCCTCGGAGGGTCCGCAGATACGCAGTATTTT.

The gene calls are TRBV6-5 and TRBJ1-4, with TRBD1 matching over 7 bases. V lost 6 bases to trimming and J lost 6 bases; unmatched junction nucleotides: 4. Germline V gene data show CDR1 as MNHEY and CDR2 as SVGAGI. The CDR3 length is 13 residues. The CDR3 protein is CASSGTVDEKLFF. CDR3 nucleotides: TGTGCCAGCAGCGGGACAGTTGATGAAAAACTGTTTTTT.

The sample holds one count of this clone. The chain joins TRBV30 to TRBJ2-2; a possible D gene is TRBD2 (6 bases). Germline values: CDR1 GTSNPN, CDR2 SVGIG (reference sequence). V was pared by 2 bases and J by 4 bases, with 11 bases between. CDR3 size: 14 residues. CDR3 amino acids: CAWSPGTRTGELFF. As DNA, the CDR3 is TGTGCCTGGAGTCCCGGGACTCGCACCGGGGAGCTGTTTTTT.

This chain connects TRBV28 to TRBJ1-2, with 9 nucleotides matching TRBD1. The germline CDR1 and CDR2 sequences are MDHEN and SYDVKM. V was pared by 5 bases and J by 8 bases, with 9 bases of the junction left unmatched. This CDR3 has 14 amino acids. The CDR3 DNA follows: TGTGCCAGCAGTCGAGGGACAGGGCTCGCCGGCTACACCTTC. This codes for CASSRGTGLAGYTF.

The count of this clone is one. The genes are TRBV6-5 and TRBJ2-7; no clear D gene. Per germline, CDR1 MNHEY and CDR2 SVGAGI. The CDR3 sequence is 12 residues long. With 6 bases removed from V and 2 bases from J, the gap between germline ends came to 8 bases. The CDR3 nucleotides are TGTGCCAGCAGACCCGGCCCCTACGAGCAGTACTTC. Amino acid sequence: CASRPGPYEQYF.

The chain has TRBV27 and TRBJ2-2; 9 bases are shared with TRBD1. Trimming cost V 3 bases and J 8 bases; bases outside gene matches: 4. CDR1 and CDR2 from the germline V gene are MNHEY and SMNVEV (reference sequence). The CDR3 sequence is 14 residues long. The DNA of the CDR3 is TGTGCCAGCAGTTTTGACAGGGGGACTGGGGAGCTGTTTTTT. It is translated as CASSFDRGTGELFF.

The DNA for the CDR3 is TGTGCCAGCAGTGACTACGGGACAGGGGTTAAGGATACGCAGTATTTT. Residues: CASSDYGTGVKDTQYF. The V and J genes are TRBV6-1 and TRBJ2-3; 10 bases match TRBD1. Per the germline V gene, CDR1 is MNHNS and CDR2 is SASEGT. V lost 3 bases and J lost 6; bases outside the gene matches: 9. The CDR3 has 16 residues.

This chain uses TRBV29-1 with TRBJ2-7; D possibly corresponds to TRBD2 (5 bases). Germline V gene sequence: CDR1 SQVTM, CDR2 ANQGSEA. Trimming pared 8 bases from V and 3 bases from J, leaving 17 bases between. The CDR3 contains 13 residues. In nucleotides, the CDR3 is TGCAGCCCCCAAAGCGGTCGTAACTACGAGCAGTACTTC. Residues: CSPQSGRNYEQYF.

This sequence joins TRBV28 and TRBJ2-6, with D possibly TRBD1 on 6 matching bases. V was clipped by 6 bases and J by 0 bases, with 12 bases between them. Germline V gene data show CDR1 as MDHEN and CDR2 as SYDVKM. This CDR3 is built from 16 residues. The DNA for the CDR3 is TGTGCCAGCAGGATTACAGGGATCTCTGGGGCCAACGTCCTGACTTTC. As protein: CASRITGISGANVLTF.

This clone has a single count. The rearrangement joins TRBV11-3 to TRBJ1-3; D gene ambiguous. Trimming removed 2 bases at V and 2 bases at J, with 10 bases between. The CDR3 loop spans 15 amino acids. CDR1 and CDR2 (germline): SGHNT, YENEEA. The CDR3 nucleotides read TGTGCCAGCAGCTTAAACGGTGGCCCTGGAAACACCATATATTTT. Translated: CASSLNGGPGNTIYF.

The CDR3 sequence is CASSLFQGQPQHF. The CDR3 DNA reads as TGTGCCAGCAGCTTATTCCAGGGCCAGCCCCAGCATTTT. V gene TRBV7-2 combines with J gene TRBJ1-5, with D possibly matching TRBD1 (5 bases). V lost 2 bases to trimming and J lost 7 bases, with 9 bases between them. Per germline, CDR1 SGHTA and CDR2 FQGNSA. CDR3 length: 13 amino acids.

The gene calls are TRBV11-3 and TRBJ1-1; D is perhaps TRBD1 (6 bases). The CDR3 extends over 14 amino acids. The germline CDR1 and CDR2 sequences are SGHNT and YENEEA. Trimming removed 6 bases from V and 5 bases from J, with 16 bases in between. CDR3 bases: TGTGCCAGCAGTCTAGCAGGGGATCTGACTGAAGCTTTCTTT. Encoded protein: CASSLAGDLTEAFF.

The chain employs TRBV7-2 and TRBJ2-5; no clear D gene. The CDR3 length is 13 residues. CDR1 and CDR2 (germline): SGHTA, FQGNSA. Trimming stripped 0 bases from V and 5 bases from J, with 7 bases between. As DNA, the CDR3 is TGTGCCAGCAGCTTAGCAGGTTTGGAGACCCAGTACTTC. This translates into CASSLAGLETQYF.

The chain joins TRBV12-5 to TRBJ2-3; D may match TRBD1 or TRBD2 (5 bases each). V lost 6 bases and J 2 bases, leaving 15 bases between the germline ends. CDR1 and CDR2 from the germline V gene are LGHNT and FRNRAP. The length of the CDR3 is 15 residues. The CDR3: CASGRSGGNTDTQYF. As DNA, the CDR3 is TGTGCTAGTGGCCGATCTGGGGGAAACACAGATACGCAGTATTTT.

CDR3 coding DNA: TGTGCCAGCAGCTTAGATCCGCCGGGACTAGCGGGAGGGCGGGATGAGCAGTTCTTC. Amino acids: CASSLDPPGLAGGRDEQFF. The chain uses TRBV11-2 and TRBJ2-1, with 16 bases matching TRBD2. Per germline, CDR1 SGHAT and CDR2 FQNNGV. Unmatched junction bases numbered 10, after V lost 0 bases and J lost 8 bases. The CDR3 contains 19 residues.

V gene TRBV5-6 combines with J gene TRBJ2-3, with D perhaps TRBD2 (5 bases). The CDR3 length is 12 residues. CDR1 SGHDT and CDR2 YYEEEE come from the germline V gene. Trimming took off 4 bases at V and 5 bases at J, with 8 bases between the two ends. The CDR3 region has the DNA TGTGCCAGCAGCCTCGGGGAAGATACGCAGTATTTT. This sequence encodes CASSLGEDTQYF.

CDR3 bases: TGTGCCAGCAGCATCCGACAGGGACCCACTGAAGCTTTCTTT. This sequence encodes CASSIRQGPTEAFF. The genes are TRBV7-8 and TRBJ1-1; 7 bases are a match to TRBD1. Trimming cost V 5 bases and J 4 bases; bases outside gene matches: 7. The CDR3 loop spans 14 amino acids. The germline V gene has CDR1 SGHVS and CDR2 FQNEAQ.